This entry features one T cell receptor (beta chain) sequence. The data originate from a study of T cell responses to AZD1222 COVID-19 vaccine. The CDR3 covers 16 residues. Germline V gene lookup returns CDR1 SNHLY and CDR2 FYNNEI. V gave up 6 bases and J gave up 0 bases, with 16 bases separating them. Repertoires were generated with immunoSEQ multiplex PCR, while TCRdb's copy carries only in-frame clones and drops some. The sample yields over 120,000 clones, 92% seen once. The chain couples TRBV2 to TRBJ2-3; TRBD1 might be the D (6 bases). The sequence derives from an adult in good health. The specimen comprised peripheral blood, sampled on day 0 of AZD1222 vaccination. The CDR3 DNA reads TGTGCCAGCAGCTACGGACAGCAACCTAGCACAGATACGCAGTATTTT. It is translated as CASSYGQQPSTDTQYF.